The present T cell receptor beta chain was sequenced within a study of cytomegalovirus exposure and HLA in healthy donors. V lost 3 bases to trimming and J lost 3 bases; unmatched junction nucleotides: 4. Germline V gene data show CDR1 as SGHNT and CDR2 as YYREEE (reference sequence). CDR3 length: 15 amino acids. PCR amplification relied on 60 Vbeta primers (plus 13 Jbeta primers). Libraries were prepared by immunoSEQ multiplex PCR; TCRdb keeps only in-frame clonotypes and omits some of them. The data contain around 230,000 clones, 82% of them singletons. The J gene is TRBJ2-7, the V gene TRBV5-4; the match to TRBD2 covers 12 bases. The clonotype comes from a man aged 35 to 55 in good health and CMV-seropositive. The sample was PBMCs. In DNA form, the CDR3 reads TGTGCCAGCAGCTCCCTAGCGGGAGGGTTCTACGAGCAGTACTTC. It encodes CASSSLAGGFYEQYF.